A selection of T cell receptor beta chains follows, all from one sample in a study of cytomegalovirus exposure and HLA in healthy donors. The repertoire was sequenced with immunoSEQ multiplex PCR; TCRdb's copy has only in-frame clones and lacks some. Of over 200,000 clones in the sample, around nine tenths were seen once. What was sequenced was PBMCs. These receptors were collected from a woman between 18 and 29 years old in good health and CMV-seronegative. CDR3s include the opening cysteine and the closing phenylalanine or tryptophan. The order of the fields is D gene, V gene, J gene, clone size, CDR3 DNA, CDR3 protein. D genes are given only for firm matches. Clone size, where shown, is once, few, many, or a class for clones that have expanded.

D gene: TRBD2; V gene: TRBV9; J gene: TRBJ2-3; clone size: -; CDR3 DNA: TGTGCCAGCAGCACACTAGGCGGGAGGACAGATACGCAGTATTTT; CDR3 protein: CASSTLGGRTDTQYF
D gene: TRBD2; V gene: TRBV28; J gene: TRBJ2-1; clone size: -; CDR3 DNA: TGTGCCAGCAGTGACCCCGGGAGGATAAGATACAATGAGCAGTTCTTC; CDR3 protein: CASSDPGRIRYNEQFF
D gene: TRBD1; V gene: TRBV7-9; J gene: TRBJ2-4; clone size: -; CDR3 DNA: TGTGCCAGCAGCCCAAATTGGGGTCCGGGACAGAGAAACATTCAGTACTTC; CDR3 protein: CASSPNWGPGQRNIQYF
D gene: TRBD2; V gene: TRBV10-3; J gene: TRBJ2-3; clone size: -; CDR3 DNA: TGTGCCTCGAACCCTTTAGCGGGAGCGATCACAGATACGCAGTATTTT; CDR3 protein: CASNPLAGAITDTQYF
D gene: TRBD1; V gene: TRBV5-6; J gene: TRBJ1-1; clone size: -; CDR3 DNA: TGTGCCAGGACAGGGGATAACACTGAAGCTTTCTTT; CDR3 protein: CARTGDNTEAFF
D gene: TRBD1; V gene: TRBV7-9; J gene: TRBJ2-2; clone size: -; CDR3 DNA: TGTGCCAGCATTGGTTCCCGGGACAGTCTTAACACCGGGGAGCTGTTTTTT; CDR3 protein: CASIGSRDSLNTGELFF
D gene: TRBD2; V gene: TRBV15; J gene: TRBJ2-5; clone size: once; CDR3 DNA: TGTGCCACCAGCAGAGGACTAGCGGGGACCCAAGAGACCCAGTACTTC; CDR3 protein: CATSRGLAGTQETQYF
D gene: TRBD2; V gene: TRBV7-8; J gene: TRBJ2-7; clone size: -; CDR3 DNA: TGTGCCAGCAGCTTAGGACAAGGACTAGGCCGGGCCTACGAGCAGTACTTC; CDR3 protein: CASSLGQGLGRAYEQYF
D gene: -; V gene: TRBV9; J gene: TRBJ2-1; clone size: -; CDR3 DNA: TGTGCCAGCAGCGACAGACTAGGGCCACACAATGAGCAGTTCTTC; CDR3 protein: CASSDRLGPHNEQFF
D gene: TRBD2; V gene: TRBV7-2; J gene: TRBJ2-2; clone size: -; CDR3 DNA: TGTGCCAGCAGCGCACCGGGACTAGCGGGCGGCGGGGAGCTGTTTTTT; CDR3 protein: CASSAPGLAGGGELFF
D gene: -; V gene: TRBV7-9; J gene: TRBJ2-1; clone size: -; CDR3 DNA: TGTGCCAGCAGCTTAGTTAGGGATAGCGGCGATGAGCAGTTCTTC; CDR3 protein: CASSLVRDSGDEQFF
D gene: TRBD1; V gene: TRBV11-2; J gene: TRBJ1-4; clone size: -; CDR3 DNA: TGTGCCAGCAGCTTCACAGGGGCTACTAATGAAAAACTGTTTTTT; CDR3 protein: CASSFTGATNEKLFF
D gene: -; V gene: TRBV11-2; J gene: TRBJ2-3; clone size: -; CDR3 DNA: TGTGCCAGCAGCTTAGGTCGACTAGAAGATACGCAGTATTTT; CDR3 protein: CASSLGRLEDTQYF
D gene: TRBD1; V gene: TRBV6-5; J gene: TRBJ1-2; clone size: -; CDR3 DNA: TGTGCCAGCACCGCAGGGGGCGCGAGGGGCTACACCTTC; CDR3 protein: CASTAGGARGYTF
D gene: TRBD1; V gene: TRBV15; J gene: TRBJ2-7; clone size: -; CDR3 DNA: TGTGCCACCAGCCCGGGACAGGGGGCGTGGGAGCAGTACTTC; CDR3 protein: CATSPGQGAWEQYF
D gene: TRBD1; V gene: TRBV6-5; J gene: TRBJ1-1; clone size: -; CDR3 DNA: TGTGCCAGCAACATACAGGGGGCGATGAACACTGAAGCTTTCTTT; CDR3 protein: CASNIQGAMNTEAFF
D gene: -; V gene: TRBV19; J gene: TRBJ1-1; clone size: -; CDR3 DNA: TGTGCCAGTAGTAGAACAGGGAGATCTTTAGACACTGAAGCTTTCTTT; CDR3 protein: CASSRTGRSLDTEAFF